This record covers a single TCR beta chain. What it binds is unknown. This record belongs to a study of shared clonotypes between healthy human individuals. Whole-study context: Researchers assigned three CD4 naive, three CD4 memory, two CD8 naive and one CD8 memory plate to each donor.

Study-wide results and limits: Several donors held around 5% of naive CD4 clonotypes in common.

Each subset's genomic DNA was split evenly across several immunoSEQ plates. Assay used: immunoSEQ multiplex PCR; TCRdb lists only in-frame clones, some missing. This table holds around 510,000 clones, approximately 95% found once. V shed 1 base and J 2 bases; nucleotides not matched to a gene: 7. The CDR3 spans 18 residues. CDR1 is MGHRA, CDR2 YSYEKL, per germline. V is TRBV4-1 and J is TRBJ2-3, with 12 bases aligning to TRBD2. This TCR was sampled from a woman in her 30s in good health. The sample taken for sequencing was naive CD4+ T cells sorted from blood. Regarding subset: CD45RA+ positively selected. CDR3 in DNA: TGCGCCAGCAGCCAAGGGCTCCTAGCGGGAGGGTTCACAGATACGCAGTATTTT. Translating gives CASSQGLLAGGFTDTQYF.